Given below is one TCR beta chain in context. Its target is unknown. Data came from immunoSEQ multiplex PCR; TCRdb stores just in-frame clones and leaves some out. The sample lists about 2.2 million clones, 90% to 95% seen once, with around 1.7% in the top ten. The CDR3 contains 16 residues. From germline, CDR1 is MNHEY and CDR2 SMNVEV (reference sequence). Trimming cost V 4 bases and J 4 bases, with 16 bases left between them. The sample is drawn from a study of shared clonotypes between healthy human individuals. The naive CD8 fraction comprised CD45RO-negative cells positively selected for CCR7 and excluded terminally differentiated effector memory CD45RA+ cells. Study findings and constraints: Sharing of clonotypes among donors was expected to vary with sequencing depth. Clonotypes not shared had lower generation probabilities than those common to all four donors. Rarefaction gave evidence that sorted-subset sequencing remained incomplete despite large depth. It was the few donors that limited the genetic and exposure-history diversity represented.

The rearrangement uses TRBV27 and TRBJ1-4; maybe TRBD1 (5 bases). Sequenced material: naive CD8+ T cells from PBMCs. The sequence was collected from a man aged 18 to 29 in good health. Some clones in this sample may be carry-over from other donors' samples. The CDR3 coding sequence is TGTGCCAGCAGTTCACAGGTCGGGGAGCTTAATGAAAAACTGTTTTTT. It encodes CASSSQVGELNEKLFF.